This TCR beta chain was captured in a study of T cell responses to AZD1222 COVID-19 vaccine. Overall study context: Pooled in the analysis were second doses at about 4 or about 12 weeks. Study conclusions and caveats: Seropositive status at baseline applied to only a handful of AZD1222 recipients. Spike-wide coverage was observed for vaccine-associated CD4 TCRs, with dominant responses at 160-218 and 743-854. Epitopes outside B.1.351 and B.1.1.7 mutated regions reportedly drew nearly half of spike TCRs.

This table comes from immunoSEQ multiplex PCR, and its TCRdb copy is limited to in-frame clones, with some not included. The repertoire includes around 140,000 clones, around 86% of them detected once, and about 6% sits in the top ten. The sample holds one count of this clone. Its antigen remains unknown. Trimming shortened V by 6 bases and J by 3 bases, and 18 bases separated the two germline ends. The CDR3 length is 15 residues. Looked up from germline, CDR1 is MNHEY and CDR2 is SVGAGI. The receptor was derived from an adult in good health. This chain connects TRBV6-5 to TRBJ2-7, with a weak D call TRBD1 (6 bases). The sequencing used peripheral blood, collected on day 0 of AZD1222 vaccination. DNA for the CDR3: TGTGCCAGCAGCTACGGGCAGGGGATAAGCTACGAGCAGTACTTC. Protein: CASSYGQGISYEQYF.